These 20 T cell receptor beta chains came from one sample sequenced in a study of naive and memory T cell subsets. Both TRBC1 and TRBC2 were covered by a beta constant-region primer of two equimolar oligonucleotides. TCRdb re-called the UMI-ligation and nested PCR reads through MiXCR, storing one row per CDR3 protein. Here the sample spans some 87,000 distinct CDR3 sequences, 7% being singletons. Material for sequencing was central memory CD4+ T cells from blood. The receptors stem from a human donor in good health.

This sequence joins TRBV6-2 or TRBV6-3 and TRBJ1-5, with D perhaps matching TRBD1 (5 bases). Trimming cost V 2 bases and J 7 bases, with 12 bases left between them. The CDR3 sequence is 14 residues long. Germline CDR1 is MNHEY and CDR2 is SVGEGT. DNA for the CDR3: TGTGCCAGCAGTTACCCGCAGGGTCACCAGCCCCAGCATTTT. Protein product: CASSYPQGHQPQHF.

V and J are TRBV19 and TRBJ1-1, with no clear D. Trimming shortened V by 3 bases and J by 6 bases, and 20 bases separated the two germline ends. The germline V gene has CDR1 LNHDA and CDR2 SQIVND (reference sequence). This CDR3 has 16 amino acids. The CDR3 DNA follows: TGTGCCAGTAGTATTTTGGGCCTTTCGGATGCCCCTGAAGCTTTCTTT. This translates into CASSILGLSDAPEAFF.

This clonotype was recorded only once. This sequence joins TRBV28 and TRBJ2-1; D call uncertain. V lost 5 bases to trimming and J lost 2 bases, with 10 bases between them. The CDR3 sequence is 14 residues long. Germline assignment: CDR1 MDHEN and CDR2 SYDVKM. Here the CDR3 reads CASSMTQAYNEQFF. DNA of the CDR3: TGTGCCAGCAGTATGACCCAGGCCTACAATGAGCAGTTCTTC.

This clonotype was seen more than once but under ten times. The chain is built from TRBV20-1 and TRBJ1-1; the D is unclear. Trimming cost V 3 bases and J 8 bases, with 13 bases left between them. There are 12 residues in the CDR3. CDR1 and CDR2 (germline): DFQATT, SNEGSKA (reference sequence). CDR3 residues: CSASPTEIEAFF. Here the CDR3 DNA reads TGCAGTGCTAGCCCCACCGAGATCGAAGCTTTCTTT.

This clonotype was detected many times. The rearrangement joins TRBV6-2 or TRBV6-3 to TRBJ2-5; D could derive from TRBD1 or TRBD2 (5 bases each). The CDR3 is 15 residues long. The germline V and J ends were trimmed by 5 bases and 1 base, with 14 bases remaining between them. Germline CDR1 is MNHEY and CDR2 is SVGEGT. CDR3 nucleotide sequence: TGTGCCAGCAGTCCCGGGACCCACGTCCAAGAGACCCAGTACTTC. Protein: CASSPGTHVQETQYF.

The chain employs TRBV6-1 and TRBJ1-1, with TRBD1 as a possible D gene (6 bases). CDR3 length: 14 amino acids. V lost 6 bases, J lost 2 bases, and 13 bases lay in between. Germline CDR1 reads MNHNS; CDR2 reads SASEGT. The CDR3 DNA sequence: TGTGCCAGCAGATCCCGGGGGCCCAACACTGAAGCTTTCTTT. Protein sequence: CASRSRGPNTEAFF.

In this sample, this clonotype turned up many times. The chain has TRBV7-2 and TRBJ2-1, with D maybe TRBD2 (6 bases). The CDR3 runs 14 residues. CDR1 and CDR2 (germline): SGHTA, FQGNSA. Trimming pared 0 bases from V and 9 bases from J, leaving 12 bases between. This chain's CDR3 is CASSLALRDGEQFF. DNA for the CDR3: TGTGCCAGCAGCTTAGCGCTGCGGGATGGTGAGCAGTTCTTC.

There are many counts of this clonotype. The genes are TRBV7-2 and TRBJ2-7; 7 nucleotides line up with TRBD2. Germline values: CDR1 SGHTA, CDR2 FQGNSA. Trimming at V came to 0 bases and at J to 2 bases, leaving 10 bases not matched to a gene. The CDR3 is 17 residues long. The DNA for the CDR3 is TGTGCCAGCAGCTTAGCAGCCGGGGGGACTGACCCCTACGAGCAGTACTTC. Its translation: CASSLAAGGTDPYEQYF. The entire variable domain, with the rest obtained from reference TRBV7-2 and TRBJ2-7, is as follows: GAGVSQSPSNKVTEKGKDVELRCDPISGHTALYWYRQSLGQGLEFLIYFQGNSAPDKSGLPSDRFSAERTGGSVSTLTIQRTQQEDSAVYLCASSLAAGGTDPYEQYFGPGTRLTVT.

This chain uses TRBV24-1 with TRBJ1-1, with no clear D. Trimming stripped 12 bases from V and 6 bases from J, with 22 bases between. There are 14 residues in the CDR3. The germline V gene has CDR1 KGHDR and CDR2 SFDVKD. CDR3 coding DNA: TGTGCCTCTGCCAATAGTGGGTCAAGGGCTGAAGCTTTCTTT. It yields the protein CASANSGSRAEAFF.

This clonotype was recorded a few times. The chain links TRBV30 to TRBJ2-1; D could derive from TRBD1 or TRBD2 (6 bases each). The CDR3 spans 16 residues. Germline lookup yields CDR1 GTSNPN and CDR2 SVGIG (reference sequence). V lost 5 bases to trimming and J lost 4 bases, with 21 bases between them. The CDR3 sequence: CAWLGVGGTGYNEQFF. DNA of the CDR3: TGTGCCTGGTTAGGGGTCGGGGGCACGGGTTACAATGAGCAGTTCTTC.

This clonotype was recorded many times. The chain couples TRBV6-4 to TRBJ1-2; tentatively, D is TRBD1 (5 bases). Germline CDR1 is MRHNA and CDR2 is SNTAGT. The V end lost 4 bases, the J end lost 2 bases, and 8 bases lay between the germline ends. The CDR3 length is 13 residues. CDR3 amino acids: CASSGGRNYGYTF. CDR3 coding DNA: TGTGCCAGCAGTGGGGGACGAAACTATGGCTACACCTTC.

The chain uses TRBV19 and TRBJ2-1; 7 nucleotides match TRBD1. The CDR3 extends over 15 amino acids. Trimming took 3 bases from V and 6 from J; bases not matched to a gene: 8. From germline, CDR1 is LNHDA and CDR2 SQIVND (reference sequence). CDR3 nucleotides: TGTGCCAGTAGTATCCCCAGGACAGGACCCAATGAGCAGTTCTTC. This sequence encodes CASSIPRTGPNEQFF.

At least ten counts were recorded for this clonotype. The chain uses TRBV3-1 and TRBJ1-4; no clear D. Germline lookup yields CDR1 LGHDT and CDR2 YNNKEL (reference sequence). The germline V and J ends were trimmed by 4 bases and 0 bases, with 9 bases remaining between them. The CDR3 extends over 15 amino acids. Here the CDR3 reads CASSRNLATNEKLFF. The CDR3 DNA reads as TGTGCCAGCAGCCGGAACCTTGCAACTAATGAAAAACTGTTTTTT.

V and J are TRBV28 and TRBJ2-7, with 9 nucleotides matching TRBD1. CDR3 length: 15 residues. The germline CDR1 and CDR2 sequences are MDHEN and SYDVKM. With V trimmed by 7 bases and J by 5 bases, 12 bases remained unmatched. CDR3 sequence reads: CASNKVRGTGNEQYF. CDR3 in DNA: TGTGCCAGCAATAAAGTGAGAGGGACAGGGAACGAGCAGTACTTC. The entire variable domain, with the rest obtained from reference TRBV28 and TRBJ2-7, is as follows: DVKVTQSSRYLVKRTGEKVFLECVQDMDHENMFWYRQDPGLGLRLIYFSYDVKMKEKGDIPEGYSVSREKKERFSLILESASTNQTSMYLCASNKVRGTGNEQYFGPGTRLTVT.

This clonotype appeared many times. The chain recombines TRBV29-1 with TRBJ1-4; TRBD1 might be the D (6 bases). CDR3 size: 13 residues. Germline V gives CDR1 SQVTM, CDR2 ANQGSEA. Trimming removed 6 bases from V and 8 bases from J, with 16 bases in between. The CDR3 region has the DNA TGCAGCGTGGCGAAGGGGGTAGGGGAAAAACTGTTTTTT. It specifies CSVAKGVGEKLFF. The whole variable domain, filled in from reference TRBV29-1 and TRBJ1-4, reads SAVISQKPSRDICQRGTSLTIQCQVDSQVTMMFWYRQQPGQSLTLIATANQGSEATYESGFVIDKFPISRPNLTFSTLTVSNMSPEDSSIYLCSVAKGVGEKLFFGSGTQLSVL.

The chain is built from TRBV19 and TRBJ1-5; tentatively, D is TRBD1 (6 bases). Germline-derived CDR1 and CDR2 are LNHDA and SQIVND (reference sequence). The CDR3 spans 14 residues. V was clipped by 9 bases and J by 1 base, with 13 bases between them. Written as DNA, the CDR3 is TGTGCCAGCAACAGGGAAAGAAGCAATCAGCCCCAGCATTTT. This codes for CASNRERSNQPQHF. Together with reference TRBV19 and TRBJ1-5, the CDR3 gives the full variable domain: DGGITQSPKYLFRKEGQNVTLSCEQNLNHDAMYWYRQDPGQGLRLIYYSQIVNDFQKGDIAEGYSVSREKKESFPLTVTSAQKNPTAFYLCASNRERSNQPQHFGDGTRLSIL.

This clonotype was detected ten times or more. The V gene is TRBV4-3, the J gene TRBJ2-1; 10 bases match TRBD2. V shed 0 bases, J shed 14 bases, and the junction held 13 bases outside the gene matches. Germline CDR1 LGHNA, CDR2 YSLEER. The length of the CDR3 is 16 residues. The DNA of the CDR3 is TGCGCCAGCAGCCAAGACTACTCTAGCGGGGGTTATGTGGAGTTCTTC. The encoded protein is CASSQDYSSGGYVEFF.

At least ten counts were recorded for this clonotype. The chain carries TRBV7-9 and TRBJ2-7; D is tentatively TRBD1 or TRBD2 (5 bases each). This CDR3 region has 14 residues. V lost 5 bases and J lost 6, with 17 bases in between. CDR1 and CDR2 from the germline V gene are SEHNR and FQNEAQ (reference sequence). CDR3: CASSPGDLPGEQYF. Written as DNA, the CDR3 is TGTGCCAGCAGCCCTGGGGACCTGCCTGGCGAGCAGTACTTC.

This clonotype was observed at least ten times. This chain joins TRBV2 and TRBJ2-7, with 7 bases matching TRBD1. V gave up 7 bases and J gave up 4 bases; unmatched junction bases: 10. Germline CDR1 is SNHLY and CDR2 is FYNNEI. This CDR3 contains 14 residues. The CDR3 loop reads CASKAGTDLYEQYF. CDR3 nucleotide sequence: TGTGCCAGCAAGGCCGGGACAGACTTATACGAGCAGTACTTC.

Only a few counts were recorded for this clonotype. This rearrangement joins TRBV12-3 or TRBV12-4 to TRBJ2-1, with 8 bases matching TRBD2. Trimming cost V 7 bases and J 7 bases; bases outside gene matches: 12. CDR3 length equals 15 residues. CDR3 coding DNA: TGTGCCAGCACCCTGAGGGGCGGGGGGCCGAATGAGCAGTTCTTC. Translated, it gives CASTLRGGGPNEQFF.